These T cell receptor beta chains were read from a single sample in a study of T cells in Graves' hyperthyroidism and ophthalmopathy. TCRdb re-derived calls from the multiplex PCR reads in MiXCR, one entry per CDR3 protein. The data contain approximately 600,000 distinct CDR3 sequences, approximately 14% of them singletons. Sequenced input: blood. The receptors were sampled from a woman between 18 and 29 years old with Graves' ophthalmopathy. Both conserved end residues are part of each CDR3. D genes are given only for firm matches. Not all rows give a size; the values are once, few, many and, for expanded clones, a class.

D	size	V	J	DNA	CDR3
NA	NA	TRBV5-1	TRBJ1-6	TGCGCCAGCAGCATGGGGTCCCGAAGCTCCTATAATTCACCCCTCCACTTT	CASSMGSRSSYNSPLHF
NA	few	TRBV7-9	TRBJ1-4	TGTGCCAGCAGCTTATTCGCCGTGGGGGGCGAAAAACTGTTTTTT	CASSLFAVGGEKLFF
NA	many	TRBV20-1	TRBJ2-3	TGCAGTGCTAGCGCTGGCTGGGGGACCTCCTACACGGATACGCAGTATTTT	CSASAGWGTSYTDTQYF
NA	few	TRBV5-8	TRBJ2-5	TGTGCCAGCAGCGACCACAACCAAGAGACCCAGTACTTC	CASSDHNQETQYF
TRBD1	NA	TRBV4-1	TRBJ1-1	TGCGCCAGCAGCCAGACAGGGGCCAGCACTGAAGCTTTCTTT	CASSQTGASTEAFF
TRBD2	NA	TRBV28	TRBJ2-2	TGTGCCAGCAGTTCGGCTCGACTAGCGGGGAACACCGGGGAGCTGTTTTTT	CASSSARLAGNTGELFF
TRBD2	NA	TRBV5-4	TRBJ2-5	TGTGCCAGCAGCTCCCGACTGGGAGGGGAGACCCAGTACTTC	CASSSRLGGETQYF
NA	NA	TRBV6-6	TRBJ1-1	TGTGCCAGCAGTTACTCGGCCGGGCTTGAAGCTTTCTTT	CASSYSAGLEAFF
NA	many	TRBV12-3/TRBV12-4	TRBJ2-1	TGTGCCAGCAGTTTATCCTTCGCGTGGGCTATTTACTCGAGCTCCTACAATGAGCAGTTCTTC	CASSLSFAWAIYSSSYNEQFF
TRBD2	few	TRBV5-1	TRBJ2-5	TGCGCCAGCAGCTTGCGGACTAGCGGCGAGACCCAGTACTTC	CASSLRTSGETQYF
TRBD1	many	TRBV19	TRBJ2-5	TGTGCCAGTAGTATGTGGACAGGGGAAGAGACCCAGTACTTC	CASSMWTGEETQYF
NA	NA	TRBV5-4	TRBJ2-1	TGTGCCAGCAGCTTGGTCCAGGGGAGGGGGTTTATGGTGAATGAGCAGTTCTTC	CASSLVQGRGFMVNEQFF
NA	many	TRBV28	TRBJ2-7	TGTGCCAGCAGTTTCGCAGGTGAGGGCCACTACGAGCAGTACTTC	CASSFAGEGHYEQYF
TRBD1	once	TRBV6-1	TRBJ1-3	TGTGCCAGCACCCAGGGGGCATCGGGAAACACCATATATTTT	CASTQGASGNTIYF
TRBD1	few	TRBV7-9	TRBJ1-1	TGTGCCAGCAGCACAGGGGACAGGGGATTGAACACTGAAGCTTTCTTT	CASSTGDRGLNTEAFF
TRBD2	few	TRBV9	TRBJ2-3	TGTGCCAGCAGCGTAGGAGCGGGAGGGAACACAGATACGCAGTATTTT	CASSVGAGGNTDTQYF
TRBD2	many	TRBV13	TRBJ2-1	TGTGCCAGCAGCCGTAGGGCGGGAGTCTACAATGAGCAGTTCTTC	CASSRRAGVYNEQFF
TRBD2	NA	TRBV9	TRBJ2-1	TGTGCCAGCAGCGTAGATGCGGGAGGCTACAATGAGCAGTTCTTC	CASSVDAGGYNEQFF
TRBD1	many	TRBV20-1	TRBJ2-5	TGCAGTGCTAGAGAGAGGGGGCGGGAGACCCAGTACTTC	CSARERGRETQYF
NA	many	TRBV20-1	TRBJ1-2	TGCAGTGCTAGAGAATCAGGGGCCCACTATGGCTACACCTTC	CSARESGAHYGYTF
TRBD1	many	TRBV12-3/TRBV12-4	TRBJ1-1	TGTGCCAGCAGTAGGACAGGGGAAGCTTTCTTT	CASSRTGEAFF
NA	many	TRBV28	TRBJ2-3	TGTGCCAGCAGTTTCATCGGGGTTCGGGATACGCAGTATTTT	CASSFIGVRDTQYF
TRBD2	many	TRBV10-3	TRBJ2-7	TGTGCCACGACTAGCGGGAATGGCTACGAGCAGTACTTC	CATTSGNGYEQYF
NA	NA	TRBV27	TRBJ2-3	TGTGCCAGCAGTTTATGGGGGAGGGGGCCACAAAATACGCAGTATTTT	CASSLWGRGPQNTQYF
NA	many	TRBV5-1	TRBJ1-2	TGCGCCAGCAGCAGGCAGCAGGGGTTAACTAACTATGGCTACACCTTC	CASSRQQGLTNYGYTF
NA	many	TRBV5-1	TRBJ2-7	TGCGCCAGCAGTGGGCAGTTCGAGCAGTACTTC	CASSGQFEQYF
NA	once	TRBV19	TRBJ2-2	TGTGCCAGTACCCCCACACCGAGGAGGACCGGGGAGCTGTTTTTT	CASTPTPRRTGELFF
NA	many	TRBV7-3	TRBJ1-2	TGTGCCAGCAGCTTAAGTCCCAGCGGGGACTATGGCTACACCTTC	CASSLSPSGDYGYTF
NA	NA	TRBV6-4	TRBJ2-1	TGTGCCAGCAGTGACTTCCCGGGAGTTGATGAGCAGTTCTTC	CASSDFPGVDEQFF
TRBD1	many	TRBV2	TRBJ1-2	TGTGCCAGCAGTGTGACACAGGGGCGGGATGGCTACACCTTC	CASSVTQGRDGYTF
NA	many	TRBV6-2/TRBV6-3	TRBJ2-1	TGTGCCAGCAGAACTAGAGGGAGAGTGGGCAATGAGCAGTTCTTC	CASRTRGRVGNEQFF
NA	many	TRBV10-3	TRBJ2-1	TGTGCCATCAGTGATGTGAGCGGGCTTTACAATGAGCAGTTCTTC	CAISDVSGLYNEQFF
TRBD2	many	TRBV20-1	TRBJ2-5	TGCAGTGCTTCACATAGCGGGAGGACGCAAGAGACCCAGTACTTC	CSASHSGRTQETQYF
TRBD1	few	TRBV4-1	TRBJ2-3	TGCGCCAGCAGCCCCTACGACAGGGGACCAGATACGCAGTATTTT	CASSPYDRGPDTQYF
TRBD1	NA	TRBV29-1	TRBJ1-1	TGCAGCGTTGAAGGAGGGGGACAGGGAACTGAAGCTTTCTTT	CSVEGGGQGTEAFF
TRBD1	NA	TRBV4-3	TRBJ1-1	TGCGCCAGCAGCCAAGCTCTATGGGATAATGACAGGGGCCGACCCGGGAACACTGAAGCTTTCTTT	CASSQALWDNDRGRPGNTEAFF
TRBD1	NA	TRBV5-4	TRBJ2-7	TGTGCCAGCAGCACAGGACAGGGTATAGGCGAGCAGTACTTC	CASSTGQGIGEQYF
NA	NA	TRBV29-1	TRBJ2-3	TGCAGCGTTGTCCCTCGGCAGGGAGCAGATACGCAGTATTTT	CSVVPRQGADTQYF
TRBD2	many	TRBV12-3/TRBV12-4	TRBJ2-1	TGTGCCAGCAGTATCGGACTAGCGGGAGTGGCCGATGAGCAGTTCTTC	CASSIGLAGVADEQFF
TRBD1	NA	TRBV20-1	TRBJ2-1	TGCAGTGCTAGAGACCTCAACCGGGACAGGGAAGAGCAGTTCTTC	CSARDLNRDREEQFF
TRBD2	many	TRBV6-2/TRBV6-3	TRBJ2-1	TGTGCCAGCAGTTACTCACCTAGCGGGAGTAGGAGCTCCTACAATGAGCAGTTCTTC	CASSYSPSGSRSSYNEQFF
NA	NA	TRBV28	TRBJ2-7	TGTGCCAGCAGTTTACTCGGGGACTCCTACGAGCAGTACTTC	CASSLLGDSYEQYF
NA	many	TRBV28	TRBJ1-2	TGTGCCAGCACCCTAACGGGGGCGGGCGATGGCTACACCTTC	CASTLTGAGDGYTF
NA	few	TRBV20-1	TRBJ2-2	TGCAGTGCCACAGATTTGGCCGGGGAGCTGTTTTTT	CSATDLAGELFF
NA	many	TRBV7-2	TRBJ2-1	TGTGCCAGCAGCCCCGTTAGAGATGAGCAGTTCTTC	CASSPVRDEQFF
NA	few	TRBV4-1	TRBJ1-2	TGCGCCAGCAGCAGGCCGGAGGGAGGTTATGGCTACACCTTC	CASSRPEGGYGYTF
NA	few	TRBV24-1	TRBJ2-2	TGTGCCACCAGTGATCTAGGGCACACCGGGGAGCTGTTTTTT	CATSDLGHTGELFF